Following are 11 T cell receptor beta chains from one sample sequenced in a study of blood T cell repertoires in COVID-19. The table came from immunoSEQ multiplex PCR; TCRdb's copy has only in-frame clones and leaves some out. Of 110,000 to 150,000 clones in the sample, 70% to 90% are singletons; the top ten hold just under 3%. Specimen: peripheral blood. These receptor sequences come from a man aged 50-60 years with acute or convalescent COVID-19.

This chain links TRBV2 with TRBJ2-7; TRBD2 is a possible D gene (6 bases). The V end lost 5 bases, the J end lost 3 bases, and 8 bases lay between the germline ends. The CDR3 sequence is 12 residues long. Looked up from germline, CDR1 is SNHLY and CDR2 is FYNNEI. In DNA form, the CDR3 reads TGTGCCAGCAGTCCCGGGAGCTACGAGCAGTACTTC. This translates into CASSPGSYEQYF.

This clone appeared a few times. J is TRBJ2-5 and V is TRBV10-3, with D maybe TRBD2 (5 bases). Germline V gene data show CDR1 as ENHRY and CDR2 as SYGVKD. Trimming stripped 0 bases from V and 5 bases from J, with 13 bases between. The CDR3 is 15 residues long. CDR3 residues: CAISESSTNSETQYF. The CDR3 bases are TGTGCCATCAGTGAGTCGTCGACTAATAGTGAGACCCAGTACTTC.

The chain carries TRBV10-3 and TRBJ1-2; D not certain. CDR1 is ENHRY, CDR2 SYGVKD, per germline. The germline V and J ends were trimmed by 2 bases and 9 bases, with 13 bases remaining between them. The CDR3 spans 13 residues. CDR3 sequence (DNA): TGTGCCATCAGTGAGGGGGAGAACCGTCGCTACACCTTC. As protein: CAISEGENRRYTF.

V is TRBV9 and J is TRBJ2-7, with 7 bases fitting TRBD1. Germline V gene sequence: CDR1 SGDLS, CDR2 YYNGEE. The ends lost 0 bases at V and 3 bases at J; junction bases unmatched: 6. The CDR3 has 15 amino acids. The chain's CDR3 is CASSVALGTVYEQYF. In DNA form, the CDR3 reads TGTGCCAGCAGCGTAGCTTTAGGGACAGTCTACGAGCAGTACTTC.

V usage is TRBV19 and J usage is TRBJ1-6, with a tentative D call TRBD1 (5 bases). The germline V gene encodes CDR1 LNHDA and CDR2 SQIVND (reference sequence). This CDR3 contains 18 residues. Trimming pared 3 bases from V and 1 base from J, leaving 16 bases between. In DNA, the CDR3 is TGTGCCAGTAGTATGGCCCGCCCGGGGGGTTCCTATAATTCACCCCTCCACTTT. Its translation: CASSMARPGGSYNSPLHF.

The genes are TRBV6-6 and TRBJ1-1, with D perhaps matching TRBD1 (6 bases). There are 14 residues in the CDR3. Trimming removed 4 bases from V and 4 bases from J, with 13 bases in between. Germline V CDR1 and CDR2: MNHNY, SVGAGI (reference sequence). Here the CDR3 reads CASSLTQGTTEAFF. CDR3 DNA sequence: TGTGCCAGCAGTTTAACCCAGGGGACCACTGAAGCTTTCTTT.

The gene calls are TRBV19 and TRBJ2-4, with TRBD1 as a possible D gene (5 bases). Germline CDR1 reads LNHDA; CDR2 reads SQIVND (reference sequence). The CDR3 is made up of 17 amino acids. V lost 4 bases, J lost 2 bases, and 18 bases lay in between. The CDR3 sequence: CASSKTQGTPTKNIQYF. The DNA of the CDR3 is TGTGCCAGTAGTAAAACCCAGGGAACCCCTACCAAAAACATTCAGTACTTC.

The CDR3 nucleotides are TGTGCCATCAGTGAGGGGGACAAAAAGCAGTTCTTC. Residues: CAISEGDKKQFF. The V and J genes are TRBV10-3 and TRBJ2-1, with D perhaps TRBD1 (6 bases). Trimming pared 2 bases from V and 11 bases from J, leaving 10 bases between. Germline CDR1 ENHRY, CDR2 SYGVKD. This CDR3 region has 12 residues.

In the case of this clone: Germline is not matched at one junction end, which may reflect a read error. The CDR3 reads CASSEGAGRGGGDF. The CDR3 DNA follows: TGTGCCAGCAGTGAAGGCGCAGGGAGGGGAGGGGGGGACTTC. The chain is built from TRBV6-1 and TRBJ2-5; weak D call: TRBD2 (7 bases). This CDR3 contains 14 residues. CDR1 and CDR2 (germline): MNHNS, SASEGT.

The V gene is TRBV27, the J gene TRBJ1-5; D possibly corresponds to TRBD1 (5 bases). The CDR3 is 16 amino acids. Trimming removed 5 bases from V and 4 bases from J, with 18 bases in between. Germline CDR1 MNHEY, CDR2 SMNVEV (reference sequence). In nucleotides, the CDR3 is TGTGCCAGCAGTGCCCTCGGGGGGGGATTAAATCAGCCCCAGCATTTT. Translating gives CASSALGGGLNQPQHF.

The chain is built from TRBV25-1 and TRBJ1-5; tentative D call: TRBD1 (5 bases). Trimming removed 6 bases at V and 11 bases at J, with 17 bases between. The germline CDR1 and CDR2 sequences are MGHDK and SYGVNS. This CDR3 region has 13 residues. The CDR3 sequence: CASRGGIQSAQHF. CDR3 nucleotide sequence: TGTGCCAGCAGGGGGGGAATACAATCAGCCCAGCATTTT.